A single sample gave rise to the 16 T cell receptor beta chains below, sequenced in a study of T-cell memory formation after mild COVID-19. TCRdb used MiXCR to reprocess the 5' RACE reads, holding one entry per CDR3 protein. The repertoire holds 190,000 or so distinct CDR3 sequences, around 21% seen once, with under 25% in the top ten. Sequenced: PBMCs or a T cell subset sorted from them (not recorded which). The receptors shown here come from an adult woman who had mild COVID-19 (a few samples of this study predate the infection). Cell type and time point are not known.

The chain joins TRBV24-1 to TRBJ2-1, with D uncertain. Germline CDR1 and CDR2: KGHDR and SFDVKD. V lost 5 bases and J 5 bases, leaving 12 bases between the germline ends. CDR3 length: 14 residues. In nucleotides, the CDR3 is TGTGCCACCAGTGCGATGAACAGCGACAATGAGCAGTTCTTC. It encodes CATSAMNSDNEQFF.

V usage is TRBV5-1 and J usage is TRBJ1-1; maybe TRBD1 (6 bases). The V gene lost 2 bases and the J gene lost 1 base, with 15 bases spanning the gap. Germline values: CDR1 SGHRS, CDR2 YFSETQ. The CDR3 length is 16 residues. The CDR3 nucleotides read TGCGCCAGCAGCTTCTTCCCGGGACAAACGAACACTGAAGCTTTCTTT. This translates into CASSFFPGQTNTEAFF.

This clonotype has only one observation. A read error may produce the germline difference seen at one junction end. V usage is TRBV5-1 and J usage is TRBJ2-5; D gene ambiguous. Germline CDR1 and CDR2: SGHRS and YFSETQ. CDR3 length: 16 amino acids. The chain's CDR3 is CDSNYEHLRVEETQYF. DNA of the CDR3: TGCGACAGCAACTATGAGCACCTTCGGGTTGAAGAGACCCAGTACTTC.

The chain has TRBV9 and TRBJ2-3; D may be TRBD2 (6 bases). Germline loops: CDR1 SGDLS, CDR2 YYNGEE. The germline V and J ends were trimmed by 4 bases and 0 bases, with 12 bases remaining between them. The CDR3 covers 15 residues. CDR3 DNA: TGTGCCAGCAGCATTAGCGGATTTAGCACAGATACGCAGTATTTT. Residues: CASSISGFSTDTQYF.

The chain has TRBV11-2 and TRBJ2-7, with D perhaps matching TRBD2 (5 bases). The CDR3 covers 13 residues. The V and J ends lost 1 base and 2 bases respectively, with 6 bases between them. CDR1 SGHAT and CDR2 FQNNGV come from the germline V gene. The CDR3 sequence is CASSLATTYEQYF. The CDR3 DNA reads as TGTGCCAGCAGCTTAGCGACTACCTACGAGCAGTACTTC.

The chain recombines TRBV19 with TRBJ1-3; the D is unclear. Germline-derived CDR1 and CDR2 are LNHDA and SQIVND (reference sequence). V was cut by 0 bases and J by 5 bases, with 8 bases left in between. CDR3 length equals 14 residues. CDR3 residues: CASSIDGYRNTIYF. The CDR3 nucleotides read TGTGCCAGTAGTATAGACGGATACCGAAACACCATATATTTT.

The chain recombines TRBV3-1 with TRBJ2-7; D is undetermined. The germline V gene encodes CDR1 LGHDT and CDR2 YNNKEL (reference sequence). This CDR3 is 14 amino acids long. V was clipped by 4 bases and J by 2 bases, with 12 bases between them. CDR3: CASSPGAGPYEQYF. The CDR3 DNA sequence: TGTGCCAGCAGCCCCGGCGCTGGGCCCTACGAGCAGTACTTC.

This clonotype was observed a handful of times. V is TRBV20-1 and J is TRBJ2-7; D may be TRBD1 (5 bases). The germline V gene has CDR1 DFQATT and CDR2 SNEGSKA (reference sequence). The CDR3 is made up of 16 amino acids. Trimming took 2 bases from V and 2 from J, leaving 19 bases between them. CDR3 region: CSARRQGYDYPYEQYF. CDR3 DNA: TGCAGTGCTAGACGGCAGGGCTACGATTATCCCTACGAGCAGTACTTC.

In this sample, this clonotype turned up a few times. The CDR3 sequence is CASSAGQAFSYEQYF. CDR3 DNA sequence: TGCGCCAGCAGCGCGGGACAGGCCTTCTCCTACGAGCAGTACTTC. The chain carries TRBV5-1 and TRBJ2-7; 8 positions agree with TRBD1. Per germline, CDR1 SGHRS and CDR2 YFSETQ. After removal of 4 bases from V and 0 bases from J, the junction contained 6 bases not matched to a gene. This CDR3 comprises 15 residues.

The chain recombines TRBV19 with TRBJ1-1, with D unresolved. This CDR3 region has 13 residues. V was cut by 10 bases and J by 7 bases, with 19 bases left in between. Germline loops: CDR1 LNHDA, CDR2 SQIVND (reference sequence). CDR3 sequence reads: CATEYGPVSEAFF. The CDR3 coding sequence is TGTGCCACCGAATATGGGCCGGTGAGTGAAGCTTTCTTT.

V and J are TRBV20-1 and TRBJ1-5; TRBD1 is a possible D gene (6 bases). Trimming took 3 bases from V and 6 from J, leaving 21 bases between them. The germline CDR1 and CDR2 sequences are DFQATT and SNEGSKA (reference sequence). The length of the CDR3 is 16 residues. CDR3 loop: CSARGSDSSGLQPQHF. For the CDR3, the DNA is TGCAGTGCTAGGGGTTCGGACAGCTCGGGGCTTCAGCCCCAGCATTTT.

The gene calls are TRBV12-3 or TRBV12-4 and TRBJ2-1; TRBD2 matches at 7 bases. The CDR3 runs to 16 residues. With 2 bases clipped from V and 9 bases from J, the junction kept 13 bases outside the gene matches. The CDR3 spells CASSLSGGGEESEQFF. The CDR3 coding sequence is TGTGCCAGCAGTTTAAGTGGCGGGGGAGAGGAGAGTGAGCAGTTCTTC.

The chain carries TRBV7-7 and TRBJ2-3; TRBD1 aligns across 7 bases. This CDR3 has 15 amino acids. Germline V CDR1 and CDR2: SSHAT, FNYEAQ (reference sequence). V dropped 5 bases and J dropped 3; count of bases not matched to a gene: 8. CDR3 residues: CASSQQGFLTDTQYF. The CDR3 region has the DNA TGTGCCAGCAGCCAACAGGGGTTCCTTACAGATACGCAGTATTTT.

The chain recombines TRBV15 with TRBJ2-5, with D maybe TRBD2 (6 bases). V lost 10 bases and J 5 bases, leaving 20 bases between the germline ends. The CDR3 spans 14 residues. CDR1 is LNHNV, CDR2 YYDKDF, per germline (reference sequence). The CDR3 DNA reads TGTGCCATCCGCGACGGGAGCGAAGGGGAGACCCAGTACTTC. It translates to CAIRDGSEGETQYF.

The V call is TRBV12-3 or TRBV12-4, the J call TRBJ1-2; D uncertain. Trimming cost V 5 bases and J 5 bases, with 15 bases left between them. This CDR3 is built from 14 residues. The CDR3 sequence is CASSPALIGYGYTF. CDR3 in DNA: TGTGCCAGCAGTCCGGCACTAATAGGGTATGGCTACACCTTC.

This clonotype has only a few counts. The rearrangement uses TRBV7-9 and TRBJ2-2; 7 bases agree with TRBD2. V shed 3 bases and J 5 bases; nucleotides not matched to a gene: 3. Germline V gene lookup returns CDR1 SEHNR and CDR2 FQNEAQ (reference sequence). This CDR3 has 14 amino acids. In DNA, the CDR3 is TGTGCCAGCAGCTTGGGAGGGAAGACCGGGGAGCTGTTTTTT. It yields the protein CASSLGGKTGELFF. Combining the CDR3 with reference TRBV7-9 and TRBJ2-2 gives the whole variable domain DTGVSQNPRHKITKRGQNVTFRCDPISEHNRLYWYRQTLGQGPEFLTYFQNEAQLEKSRLLSDRFSAERPKGSFSTLEIQRTEQGDSAMYLCASSLGGKTGELFFGEGSRLTVL.